This T cell receptor beta chain was captured in a study of cytomegalovirus exposure and HLA in healthy donors. Healthy bone marrow donors made up the donor group. Donors sampled were nominally healthy, though unrecorded immune exposures were likely. With respect to this clone: Its antigen remains unknown.

V lost 0 bases and J lost 1, with 12 bases in between. The length of the CDR3 is 16 residues. CDR1 MNHEY and CDR2 SVGAGI come from the germline V gene. Vbeta (60) and Jbeta (13) primers were used in the PCR. Assay: immunoSEQ multiplex PCR; the TCRdb copy retains only in-frame clones and omits some. The sample lists roughly 180,000 clones; more than 65% were seen once. Findings of the study overall: Analyzed later, most CMV-associated TCR beta chains appeared HLA-restricted. Accurate HLA-A and HLA-B prediction from TCR beta sequences was reported for most subjects.

The chain couples TRBV6-5 to TRBJ1-2; D perhaps matches TRBD1 (5 bases). The sample was PBMCs. This sequence originates from a male donor in good health and CMV-seronegative. CDR3 DNA: TGTGCCAGCAGTTACTCGTCGGGCAGGGATAACTATGGCTACACCTTC. It is translated as CASSYSSGRDNYGYTF.